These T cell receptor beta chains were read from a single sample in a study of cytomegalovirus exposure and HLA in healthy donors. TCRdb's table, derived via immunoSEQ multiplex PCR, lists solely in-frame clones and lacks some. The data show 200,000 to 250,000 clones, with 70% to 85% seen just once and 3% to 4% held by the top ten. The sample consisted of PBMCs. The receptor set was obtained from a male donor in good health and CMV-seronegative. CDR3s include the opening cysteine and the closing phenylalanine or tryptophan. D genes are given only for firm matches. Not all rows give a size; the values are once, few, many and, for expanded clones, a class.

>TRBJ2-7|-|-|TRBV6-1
TGTGCCAGCAAAATGGCAGTCTCCTACGAGCAGTACTTC
CASKMAVSYEQYF
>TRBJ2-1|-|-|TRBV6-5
TGTGCCAGCAGTTACTCGGGGGGGCAGTTCTTC
CASSYSGGQFF
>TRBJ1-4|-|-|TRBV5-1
TGCGCCAGCAGCCGTAGTACCGGGACAAGCAATGAAAAACTGTTTTTT
CASSRSTGTSNEKLFF
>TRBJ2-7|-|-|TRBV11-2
TGTGCCAGCAGCTTACCTAGCTCCTACGAGCAGTACTTC
CASSLPSSYEQYF
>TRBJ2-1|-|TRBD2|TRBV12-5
TGTGCTAGTGGTTTGGTACATACTAGCGGAGGGTCCTACAATGAGCAGTTCTTC
CASGLVHTSGGSYNEQFF
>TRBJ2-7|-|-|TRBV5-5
TGTGCCAGCAGCTTCAGTGCAGGGTCCTACGAGCAGTACTTC
CASSFSAGSYEQYF
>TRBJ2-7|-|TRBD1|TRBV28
TGTGCCAGCAGTCAAGGGGGCGCCGTATCCTACGAGCAGTACTTC
CASSQGGAVSYEQYF
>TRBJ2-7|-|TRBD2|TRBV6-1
TGTGCCAGCAGACGGACTAGCGGGGGGTACGAGCAGTACTTC
CASRRTSGGYEQYF
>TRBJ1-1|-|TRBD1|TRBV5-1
TGCGCCAGCAGCTTGGTGGGACAGGGTATGAGTGCTTTCTTT
CASSLVGQGMSAFF
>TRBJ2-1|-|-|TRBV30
TGTGCCTGGAGTGTAGGCGGGAACAATGAGCAGTTCTTC
CAWSVGGNNEQFF
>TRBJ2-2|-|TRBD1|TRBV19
TGTGCCAGTAGCCAACGACCCGGGACAGGACGGTTGAACACCGGGGAGCTGTTTTTT
CASSQRPGTGRLNTGELFF
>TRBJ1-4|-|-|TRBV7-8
TGTGCCAGCAGCTTAACCCTGGGGGCGGCAACTAATGAAAAACTGTTTTTT
CASSLTLGAATNEKLFF
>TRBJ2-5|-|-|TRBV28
TGTGCCAGCAGTTTTACAGGGAGCACCTCACAAGAGACCCAGTACTTC
CASSFTGSTSQETQYF
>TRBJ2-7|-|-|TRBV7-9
TGTTCCAGCAGCCATCTATACGAGCAGTACTTC
CSSSHLYEQYF
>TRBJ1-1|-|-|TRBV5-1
TGCGCCAGCAGCTTACAGAGATTGGGGGCGACTGAAGCTTTCTTT
CASSLQRLGATEAFF
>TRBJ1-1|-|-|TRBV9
TGTGCCAGCAGCGTAGTAGGGGCCCTGAACACTGAAGCTTTCTTT
CASSVVGALNTEAFF
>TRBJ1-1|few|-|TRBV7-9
TGTGCCAGCAGCCTAACCGGGGGAGGGAACACTGAAGCTTTCTTT
CASSLTGGGNTEAFF
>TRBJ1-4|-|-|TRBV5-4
TGTGCCACCTCGAGGGAAGCAACTAATGAAAAACTGTTTTTT
CATSREATNEKLFF
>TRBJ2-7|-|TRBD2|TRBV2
TGTGCCAGCAGAGACCTTAGCGGGAGTGGGTACGAGCAGTACTTC
CASRDLSGSGYEQYF
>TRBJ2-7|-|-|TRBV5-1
TGCGCCAGCAGCTTGTCCCCCGGGACACAAAATTACGAGCAGTACTTC
CASSLSPGTQNYEQYF
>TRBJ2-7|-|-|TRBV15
TGTGCCACCAGCAACAGGGATCGATACGAGCAGTACTTC
CATSNRDRYEQYF
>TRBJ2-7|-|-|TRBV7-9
TGTTCCAGCAGCTCCTCCTTGGACAGCTCCTACGAGCAGTACTTC
CSSSSSLDSSYEQYF
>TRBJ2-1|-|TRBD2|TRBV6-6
TGTGCCAGCAGTTACTCGACCTTGGCTAGCGGGCAGTTCTTC
CASSYSTLASGQFF
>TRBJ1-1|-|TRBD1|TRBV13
TGTGCCAGCAGCCGCTGGGACAGTCCCATGAACACTGAAGCTTTCTTT
CASSRWDSPMNTEAFF
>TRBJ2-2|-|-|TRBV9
TGTGCCAGCAGCGTTTGGGGGACAAACACCGGGGAGCTGTTTTTT
CASSVWGTNTGELFF
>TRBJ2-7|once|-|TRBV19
TGTGCCAGTACTTATTCCGCGGGACAGATCTACGAGCAGTACTTC
CASTYSAGQIYEQYF
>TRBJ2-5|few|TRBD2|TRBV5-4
TGTGCCAGCAGCCAGACGACTAGCGGGAGTAGAGAGACCCAGTACTTC
CASSQTTSGSRETQYF
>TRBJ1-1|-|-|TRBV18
TGTGCCAGCTCACCACCGTTGAGGGGGTTAAACACTGAAGCTTTCTTT
CASSPPLRGLNTEAFF
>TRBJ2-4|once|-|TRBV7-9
TGTGCCAGCAGCTTAGTGTTGGGGCGCCTAGCCAAAAACATTCAGTACTTC
CASSLVLGRLAKNIQYF
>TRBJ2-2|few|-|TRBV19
TGTGCCAGTAGTATACGCCGCGGTACGAACACCGGGGAGCTGTTTTTT
CASSIRRGTNTGELFF
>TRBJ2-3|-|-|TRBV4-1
TGCGCCAGCACAGCCGTGATTTTGGGCGCAGATACGCAGTATTTT
CASTAVILGADTQYF
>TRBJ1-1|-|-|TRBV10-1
TGCGCCAGCCCTAAAAACACTGAAGCTTTCTTT
CASPKNTEAFF
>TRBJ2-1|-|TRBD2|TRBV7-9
TGTGCCAGCAACCATCCGGGACTAGGAGGCAATGAGCAGTTCTTC
CASNHPGLGGNEQFF
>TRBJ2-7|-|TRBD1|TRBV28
TGTGCCAGCAGTGGACAGGGACCGCAGGGTGGCGAGCAGTACTTC
CASSGQGPQGGEQYF
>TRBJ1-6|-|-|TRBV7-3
TGTGCCAGCAGCTTAACCGGGCGGGTTAATTCACCCCTCCACTTT
CASSLTGRVNSPLHF
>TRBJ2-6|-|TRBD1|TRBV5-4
TGTGCCAGCAGCTTGGGACAGGGACCTACCTCTGGGGCCAACGTCCTGACTTTC
CASSLGQGPTSGANVLTF
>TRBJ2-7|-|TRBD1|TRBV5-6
TGTGCCAGCAGCTACAGGGGAGTCTACGAGCAGTACTTC
CASSYRGVYEQYF
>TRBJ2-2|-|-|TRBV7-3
TGTGCCAGCAGCTTACGAGGAGCGAACACCGGGGAGCTGTTTTTT
CASSLRGANTGELFF
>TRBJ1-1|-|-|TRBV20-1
TGCAGTGCCACTGGGAGGGGAGCTTTCTTT
CSATGRGAFF
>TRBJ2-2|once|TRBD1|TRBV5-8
TGTGCCAGCAGTTTCGCCGGGACAGGGGGTGATGACTCCGGGGAGCTGTTTTTT
CASSFAGTGGDDSGELFF
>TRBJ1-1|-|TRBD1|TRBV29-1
TGCAGCGGGGGGACAGGGGGGGTGAACACTGAAGCTTTCTTT
CSGGTGGVNTEAFF
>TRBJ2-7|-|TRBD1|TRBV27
TGTGCCAGCAGAGGGACAGGGAAGTACGAGCAGTACTTC
CASRGTGKYEQYF
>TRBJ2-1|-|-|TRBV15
TGTGCCACCAGTAATAGTCGCAATGAGCAGTTCTTC
CATSNSRNEQFF
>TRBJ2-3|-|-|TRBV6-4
TGTGCCAGCAGCTCTACCGACAGGAGCACAGATACGCAGTATTTT
CASSSTDRSTDTQYF
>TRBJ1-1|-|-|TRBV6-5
TGTGCCAGCAGTCCGATCCAGGGGCTAGACACTGAAGCTTTCTTT
CASSPIQGLDTEAFF
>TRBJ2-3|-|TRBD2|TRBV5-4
TGTGCCAGCAGCCTGCCGGGCCGGACTAGCGGGGTATCTAGCACAGATACGCAGTATTTT
CASSLPGRTSGVSSTDTQYF
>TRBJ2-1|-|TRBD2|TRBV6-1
TGTGCCAGCAGTGGGGGACTAGCGGGATCTCCCTACAATGAGCAGTTCTTC
CASSGGLAGSPYNEQFF
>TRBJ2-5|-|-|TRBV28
TGTGCCAGCAGTCAGTCAGAGACCCAGTACTTC
CASSQSETQYF
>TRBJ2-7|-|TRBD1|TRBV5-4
TGTGCCAGCAGCCCAGGGACAGGGGGCACCTACGAGCAGTACTTC
CASSPGTGGTYEQYF
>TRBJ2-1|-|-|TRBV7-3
TGTGCCAGCAGCTTAAGAACCGGGAGTGAGCAGTTCTTC
CASSLRTGSEQFF